This TCR beta chain was sequenced in a study of T cells in Graves' hyperthyroidism and ophthalmopathy. Across the whole study: Peripheral blood was taken when the disease was first diagnosed, before any treatment began.

CDR1 and CDR2 (germline): WSHSY, SAAADI. V lost 6 bases and J 4 bases, leaving 18 bases between the germline ends. This CDR3 region has 15 residues. This clonotype was counted many times. Stable Graves' hyperthyroidism denoted no ophthalmopathy progression over 18 months. Thyroid ultrasound, orbital computed tomography, clinical symptoms, and serum thyroxine and TRAb underpinned diagnoses. It was around 11 ml of fresh peripheral blood that supplied the PBMCs. It was RNA transcripts that yielded the amplified TCR beta CDR3 regions. The HTBI set primed first-round TCR CDR3 RT-PCR. Each CDR3 protein is one row after TCRdb ran MiXCR on the multiplex PCR reads. The sample contains hundreds of thousands of distinct CDR3 sequences, about 13% of which appear only once.

This rearrangement joins TRBV10-2 to TRBJ1-2; no definite D call. The TCR comes from a woman aged 18-29 years with Graves' hyperthyroidism. Material: blood. CDR3 loop: CASSDTPGRIYGYTF. The CDR3 DNA follows: TGCGCCAGCAGCGATACCCCCGGACGTATCTATGGCTACACCTTC.